The 6 T cell receptor beta chains below were found in one sample sequenced in a study of tissue T cells after allogeneic stem cell transplantation. The assay was immunoSEQ multiplex PCR, and TCRdb's table has in-frame clones only and misses some. The top ten clones hold 13% to 15% of a sample with about 12,000 clones, 70% of them seen once. The source material was tissue from the right colon, sampled at autopsy. These receptors were taken from a woman aged 18 to 50 with breast cancer.

The V gene is TRBV28, the J gene TRBJ2-3, with 11 bases lining up with TRBD2. Per the germline V gene, CDR1 is MDHEN and CDR2 is SYDVKM. Trimming cost V 5 bases and J 1 base; bases outside gene matches: 2. This CDR3 has 15 amino acids. As DNA, the CDR3 is TGTGCCAGCAGTCCGACTAGCGGGGGCACAGATACGCAGTATTTT. The encoded protein is CASSPTSGGTDTQYF.

Sample share makes this clone medium-sized (0.01 to 0.1%). The chain uses TRBV6-6 and TRBJ1-5; maybe TRBD1 (5 bases). With 5 bases removed from V and 0 bases from J, the gap between germline ends came to 20 bases. The CDR3 has 18 amino acids. Germline V lookup: CDR1 MNHNY, CDR2 SVGAGI (reference sequence). CDR3 sequence: CASSPDFRQTGSNQPQHF. The CDR3 nucleotides are TGTGCCAGCAGTCCAGATTTTCGACAGACTGGTAGCAATCAGCCCCAGCATTTT.

This chain connects TRBV10-3 to TRBJ2-3; D is ambiguous. The CDR3 extends over 14 amino acids. The germline V and J ends were trimmed by 4 bases and 2 bases, with 10 bases remaining between them. Germline lookup yields CDR1 ENHRY and CDR2 SYGVKD. CDR3 amino acids: CAISGVGNTDTQYF. DNA for the CDR3: TGTGCCATCAGTGGCGTCGGCAACACAGATACGCAGTATTTT.

This clone was observed a handful of times. V usage is TRBV11-1 and J usage is TRBJ1-2; 11 bases match TRBD1. This CDR3 region has 15 residues. V shed 4 bases, J shed 3 bases, and the junction held 4 bases outside the gene matches. Germline assignment: CDR1 SGHAT and CDR2 FQDESV (reference sequence). The CDR3 is CASSSGQGAHYGYTF. Here the CDR3 DNA reads TGTGCCAGCAGCTCCGGACAGGGGGCGCACTATGGCTACACCTTC. Full variable domain (missing parts from reference TRBV11-1 and TRBJ1-2): EAEVAQSPRYKITEKSQAVAFWCDPISGHATLYWYRQILGQGPELLVQFQDESVVDDSQLPKDRFSAERLKGVDSTLKIQPAELGDSAMYLCASSSGQGAHYGYTFGSGTRLTVV.

The chain has TRBV5-1 and TRBJ1-6; D uncertain. The CDR3 totals 16 residues. From germline, CDR1 is SGHRS and CDR2 YFSETQ. V was clipped by 0 bases and J by 9 bases, with 16 bases between them. Here the CDR3 DNA reads TGCGCCAGCAGCTTGGATCCCGGGCGCCTGAGTTCACCCCTCCACTTT. Translating gives CASSLDPGRLSSPLHF.

The chain uses TRBV20-1 and TRBJ2-3; 7 nucleotides agree with TRBD2. Germline V gene lookup returns CDR1 DFQATT and CDR2 SNEGSKA (reference sequence). This CDR3 contains 15 residues. The V gene end was trimmed by 3 bases and the J gene end by 2 bases; junction bases not matched to a gene: 8. CDR3 nucleotide sequence: TGCAGTGCTAGTCCGAGCGGGGACCACACAGATACGCAGTATTTT. It specifies CSASPSGDHTDTQYF.